The 24 T cell receptor beta chains in this list originate from one sample, sequenced in a study of shared clonotypes between healthy human individuals (dated by TCRdb to between 2020 and 2021). Libraries came from the immunoSEQ multiplex PCR assay. The immuneACCESS repertoire file appears here via TCRdb, limited to in-frame rearrangements. These files lack a portion of the clones; in checked studies, under half of the deficit traces to unresolved V genes, and the cause of the others is not known. The table for this sample lists about 2.3 million clones; approximately 90% of them were counted only once. Clones ranked in the top ten supply 0.3% to 0.45% of the sample. The material sequenced was naive CD4+ T cells from PBMCs. The sample's cell subset or site label, in plain terms: CD45RA+ positively selected. These receptor sequences come from a man aged 18 to 29 in good health. Some clones in this sample may be carry-over from other donors' samples.

This rearrangement joins TRBV6-1 to TRBJ1-2; 9 positions agree with TRBD1. Germline loops: CDR1 MNHNS, CDR2 SASEGT. The J segment lost 4 bases and the V segment lost 2 bases, leaving 2 bases of the junction unmatched. The CDR3 covers 14 residues. The CDR3 nucleotides are TGTGCCAGCAGTGAATTGGACAGGGGCTATGGCTACACCTTC. Translating gives CASSELDRGYGYTF.

This CDR3 is CASSLSTGGSGANVLTF. In DNA, the CDR3 is TGTGCCAGCAGCTTATCGACAGGTGGCTCTGGGGCCAACGTCCTGACTTTC. The chain is built from TRBV11-3 and TRBJ2-6; maybe TRBD1 (6 bases). The CDR3 runs to 17 residues. Trimming removed 2 bases at V and 0 bases at J, with 11 bases between. Germline V gene sequence: CDR1 SGHNT, CDR2 YENEEA.

This sequence joins TRBV6-5 and TRBJ2-3, with TRBD1 identical over 9 bases. The CDR3 has 14 residues. Losses at the gene ends were 8 bases for V and 1 base for J; bases not matched to a gene: 4. Germline lookup yields CDR1 MNHEY and CDR2 SVGAGI. The CDR3 protein is CASQGQGGTDTQYF. The CDR3 DNA follows: TGTGCCAGCCAGGGACAGGGCGGCACAGATACGCAGTATTTT.

V usage is TRBV5-1 and J usage is TRBJ1-1; no firm D call. The CDR3 contains 13 residues. Germline CDR1 SGHRS, CDR2 YFSETQ. V was clipped by 0 bases and J by 5 bases, with 8 bases between them. This CDR3 reads CASSLELMTEAFF. The CDR3 coding sequence is TGCGCCAGCAGCTTGGAGCTGATGACTGAAGCTTTCTTT.

The chain links TRBV5-4 to TRBJ2-7; the match to TRBD2 covers 8 bases. The CDR3 loop spans 14 amino acids. V trimming: 4 bases; J trimming: 7 bases; junction bases outside the gene matches: 10. CDR1 is SGHNT and CDR2 is YYREEE in the germline V gene (reference sequence). CDR3 protein: CASSQSLAAMEQYF. In DNA form, the CDR3 reads TGTGCCAGCAGCCAGTCACTAGCGGCGATGGAGCAGTACTTC.

The V call is TRBV15, the J call TRBJ1-3; D gene uncertain. The CDR3 is made up of 16 amino acids. V gave up 1 base and J gave up 2 bases, with 12 bases separating them. Germline loops: CDR1 LNHNV, CDR2 YYDKDF (reference sequence). The chain's CDR3 is CATSRVLGVPGNTIYF. In DNA, the CDR3 is TGTGCCACCAGCAGAGTGTTGGGAGTTCCTGGAAACACCATATATTTT. The full variable domain, rest sourced from reference TRBV15 and TRBJ1-3, is DAMVIQNPRYQVTQFGKPVTLSCSQTLNHNVMYWYQQKSSQAPKLLFHYYDKDFNNEADTPDNFQSRRPNTSFCFLDIRSPGLGDTAMYLCATSRVLGVPGNTIYFGEGSWLTVV.

V and J are TRBV27 and TRBJ2-7; 8 bases fit TRBD2. CDR3 length equals 16 residues. Germline-derived CDR1 and CDR2 are MNHEY and SMNVEV (reference sequence). V was pared by 4 bases and J by 5 bases, with 13 bases of the junction left unmatched. The DNA of the CDR3 is TGTGCCAGCAGTTCAAGGGGGGCGGGAGGAACCCACGAGCAGTACTTC. Residues: CASSSRGAGGTHEQYF.

Note on this clone: At the DNA level, this CDR3 is encoded by other sequences in the same sample as well. The chain uses TRBV28 and TRBJ1-3; D might be TRBD1 (5 bases). V shed 6 bases and J shed 0 bases, with 9 bases lying between them. CDR1 is MDHEN, CDR2 SYDVKM, per germline. The length of the CDR3 is 14 residues. This CDR3 is CASRPGRSGNTIYF. CDR3 bases: TGTGCCAGCAGGCCAGGGCGCTCTGGAAACACCATATATTTT.

The J gene is TRBJ2-7, the V gene TRBV9; D gene ambiguous. CDR3 size: 13 residues. Germline values: CDR1 SGDLS, CDR2 YYNGEE. Deletions cut 4 bases from V and 4 bases from J, with 12 bases between. In nucleotides, the CDR3 is TGTGCCAGCAGCCCCGGTCTAGATTACGAGCAGTACTTC. This sequence encodes CASSPGLDYEQYF.

V and J are TRBV9 and TRBJ2-6; 7 bases line up with TRBD2. After removal of 0 bases from V and 0 bases from J, the junction contained 9 bases not matched to a gene. The CDR3 is 19 residues long. From germline, CDR1 is SGDLS and CDR2 YYNGEE. The CDR3 DNA reads TGTGCCAGCAGCGTAGTAACCGGACTAGTATTCTCTGGGGCCAACGTCCTGACTTTC. This encodes CASSVVTGLVFSGANVLTF.

The chain combines TRBV18 with TRBJ2-3; D remains unclear. This CDR3 comprises 12 residues. V was shortened by 4 bases and J by 4 bases, with 6 bases between the two germline ends. The germline V gene has CDR1 KGHSH and CDR2 LQKENI. The CDR3 here is CASSLWADTQYF. The CDR3 DNA reads as TGTGCCAGCTCACTCTGGGCAGATACGCAGTATTTT.

This clone was seen a single time. V and J are TRBV5-1 and TRBJ1-4; the D is unclear. V was trimmed by 2 bases and J by 5 bases, leaving 7 bases between them. There are 13 residues in the CDR3. From germline, CDR1 is SGHRS and CDR2 YFSETQ. This CDR3 is CASSFAQNEKLFF. CDR3 nucleotides: TGCGCCAGCAGCTTCGCGCAAAATGAAAAACTGTTTTTT.

The V and J genes are TRBV5-4 and TRBJ2-7, with D possibly TRBD2 on 6 matching bases. CDR3 size: 15 residues. The germline V and J ends were trimmed by 0 bases and 7 bases, with 17 bases remaining between them. CDR1 and CDR2 (germline): SGHNT, YYREEE (reference sequence). The CDR3 is CASSLAASASGEQYF. In DNA, the CDR3 is TGTGCCAGCAGCTTGGCGGCTAGCGCCTCGGGGGAGCAGTACTTC. Together with reference TRBV5-4 and TRBJ2-7, the CDR3 gives the full variable domain: ETGVTQSPTHLIKTRGQQVTLRCSSQSGHNTVSWYQQALGQGPQFIFQYYREEENGRGNFPPRFSGLQFPNYSSELNVNALELDDSALYLCASSLAASASGEQYFGPGTRLTVT.

The chain combines TRBV6-5 with TRBJ1-2; D possibly corresponds to TRBD1 (5 bases). CDR3 length: 15 amino acids. V lost 6 bases to trimming and J lost 0 bases, with 14 bases between them. Germline assignment: CDR1 MNHEY and CDR2 SVGAGI. The CDR3 DNA is TGTGCCAGCAGCCCCGGTGGGACGACTAACTATGGCTACACCTTC. This codes for CASSPGGTTNYGYTF.

The rearrangement uses TRBV11-3 and TRBJ1-5; weak D call: TRBD1 (6 bases). Trimming left V 4 bases short and J 5 bases short, with 9 bases between. CDR3 length equals 13 residues. Germline assignment: CDR1 SGHNT and CDR2 YENEEA. CDR3 DNA: TGTGCCAGCAGCTATCGGACAGATCAGCCCCAGCATTTT. Translating it yields CASSYRTDQPQHF.

The V and J genes are TRBV7-9 and TRBJ1-4; D is ambiguous. Per germline, CDR1 SEHNR and CDR2 FQNEAQ (reference sequence). V lost 1 base to trimming and J lost 4 bases, with 7 bases between them. The CDR3 extends over 14 amino acids. Written as DNA, the CDR3 is TGTGCCAGCAGCTTAGGAAGCCGTAATGAAAAACTGTTTTTT. Translating it yields CASSLGSRNEKLFF.

Remarks on this clone: The same CDR3 is also encoded by other DNA sequences in this sample. The chain recombines TRBV5-1 with TRBJ1-3, with D possibly matching TRBD1 (6 bases). This CDR3 spans 15 amino acids. Germline CDR1 reads SGHRS; CDR2 reads YFSETQ. V lost 3 bases, J lost 0 bases, and 10 bases lay in between. The CDR3 spells CASSSGQPSGNTIYF. The CDR3 DNA reads as TGCGCCAGCAGCTCTGGACAGCCCTCTGGAAACACCATATATTTT.

CDR3 protein: CASIPGSGGSYEQYF. The CDR3 DNA is TGTGCCAGCATCCCTGGTTCGGGAGGGAGCTACGAGCAGTACTTC. V and J are TRBV28 and TRBJ2-7, with TRBD2 identical over 8 bases. This CDR3 is built from 15 residues. With V trimmed by 7 bases and J by 3 bases, 11 bases remained unmatched. The germline gives CDR1 MDHEN, CDR2 SYDVKM. Together with reference TRBV28 and TRBJ2-7, the CDR3 gives the full variable domain: DVKVTQSSRYLVKRTGEKVFLECVQDMDHENMFWYRQDPGLGLRLIYFSYDVKMKEKGDIPEGYSVSREKKERFSLILESASTNQTSMYLCASIPGSGGSYEQYFGPGTRLTVT.

V gene TRBV18 combines with J gene TRBJ2-1, with TRBD2 as a possible D gene (5 bases). The CDR3 has 12 residues. Deletions cut 3 bases from V and 10 bases from J, with 10 bases between. Germline loops: CDR1 KGHSH, CDR2 LQKENI. CDR3 residues: CASSPSRGEQFF. The CDR3 DNA follows: TGTGCCAGCTCACCCAGCCGGGGAGAGCAGTTCTTC.

The J gene is TRBJ2-1, the V gene TRBV19; 8 positions match TRBD2. Germline loops: CDR1 LNHDA, CDR2 SQIVND (reference sequence). The CDR3 contains 16 residues. Trimming took 5 bases from V and 6 from J; bases not matched to a gene: 12. This chain's CDR3 is CASSPRAAGDRNEQFF. The CDR3 DNA reads as TGTGCCAGTAGTCCTCGTGCAGCGGGGGACCGCAATGAGCAGTTCTTC.

In nucleotides, the CDR3 is TGTGCCAGCAGCCCCCCGAGGCGGCTAGCGGGAAGCGAGCAGTACTTC. Protein sequence: CASSPPRRLAGSEQYF. This sequence joins TRBV4-2 and TRBJ2-7, with 9 bases identical to TRBD2. Germline assignment: CDR1 LGHNA and CDR2 YNFKEQ. This CDR3 is built from 16 residues. J gave up 6 bases and V 4 bases, and 13 bases lay outside the gene matches.

This clone was recorded once. The J gene is TRBJ2-3, the V gene TRBV6-6, with TRBD1 identical over 9 bases. This CDR3 has 16 amino acids. V shed 5 bases and J 4 bases; nucleotides not matched to a gene: 10. The germline V gene encodes CDR1 MNHNY and CDR2 SVGAGI (reference sequence). Here the CDR3 DNA reads TGTGCCAGCAGTGCATCCGGGACAGGGAGGCCAGATACGCAGTATTTT. It encodes CASSASGTGRPDTQYF.

The chain joins TRBV5-6 to TRBJ2-1; TRBD2 is a possible D gene (5 bases). The CDR3 totals 14 residues. The V end lost 4 bases, the J end lost 4 bases, and 12 bases lay between the germline ends. Germline V CDR1 and CDR2: SGHDT, YYEEEE. CDR3 sequence (DNA): TGTGCCAGCAGCACCAAGACTAAATACAATGAGCAGTTCTTC. It is translated as CASSTKTKYNEQFF.

In its sample, this clone was seen once. The gene calls are TRBV5-1 and TRBJ2-1, with 9 bases aligning to TRBD1. Germline lookup yields CDR1 SGHRS and CDR2 YFSETQ. CDR3 length equals 15 residues. The J segment lost 6 bases and the V segment lost 4 bases, leaving 8 bases of the junction unmatched. The CDR3 DNA follows: TGCGCCAGCAGCGCCCGGGGACAGGGAGTCAATGAGCAGTTCTTC. Translation: CASSARGQGVNEQFF.